These T cell receptor beta chains were read from a single sample in a study of blood T cells in healthy people across ages. One entry per CDR3 protein results from TCRdb running MiXCR on the 5' RACE reads. The sample records about 750,000 distinct CDR3 sequences, roughly 50% being singletons. Source material: blood. These receptors were collected from an elderly man in good health. Each CDR3 is given with its conserved first and last residue. A D gene is named only where the DNA matches it firmly. Not all rows give a size; the values are once, few, many and, for expanded clones, a class.

-	TRBV27	TRBJ1-6	-	CASSLETPGSSYNSPLHF	TGTGCCAGCAGTTTGGAGACACCTGGTAGCTCCTATAATTCACCCCTCCACTTT
TRBD2	TRBV5-1	TRBJ2-3	-	CASSFGTSSPTQYF	TGCGCCAGCAGCTTCGGGACTAGCTCCCCCACGCAGTATTTT
TRBD1	TRBV10-3	TRBJ2-7	-	CAIGPTGVVRYEQYF	TGTGCCATCGGTCCAACAGGGGTCGTTCGATACGAGCAGTACTTC
-	TRBV4-1	TRBJ2-7	-	CASTGLIGLHEQYF	TGCGCCAGCACGGGCCTCATCGGTCTACACGAGCAGTACTTC
TRBD2	TRBV4-1	TRBJ2-3	-	CASSQVTGPPGGTQYF	TGCGCCAGCAGCCAAGTCACCGGGCCCCCGGGAGGTACGCAGTATTTT
-	TRBV6-6	TRBJ1-5	-	CASSPTRTVYQPQHF	TGTGCCAGCAGTCCGACGAGAACAGTTTATCAGCCCCAGCATTTT
-	TRBV3-1	TRBJ2-7	-	CASSQNTGFAEQYF	TGTGCCAGCAGCCAAAATACAGGGTTTGCCGAGCAGTACTTC
TRBD1	TRBV7-2	TRBJ2-3	many	CASSPDRGQRYAYF	TGTGCCAGCAGCCCGGACAGGGGGCAAAGATACGCGTATTTT
-	TRBV6-2/TRBV6-3	TRBJ2-1	-	CASSSSAMGYNEQFF	TGTGCCAGCAGTTCCTCCGCAATGGGCTACAATGAGCAGTTCTTC
-	TRBV28	TRBJ2-5	-	CASSSPGIQETQYF	TGTGCCAGCAGTTCGCCCGGGATACAAGAGACCCAGTACTTC
-	TRBV12-3/TRBV12-4	TRBJ2-4	-	CASSRAGSAKNIQYF	TGTGCCAGCAGTCGCGCAGGGTCAGCCAAAAACATTCAGTACTTC
TRBD1	TRBV6-5	TRBJ1-6	-	CASSYPRPGQGNSPLHF	TGTGCCAGCAGTTACCCTCGACCGGGACAGGGCAATTCACCCCTCCACTTT
TRBD2	TRBV2	TRBJ2-1	-	CASSEQRLAGNNEQFF	TGTGCCAGCAGTGAACAACGACTAGCGGGGAACAATGAGCAGTTCTTC
TRBD2	TRBV20-1	TRBJ2-1	many	CSARESGTAQFF	TGCAGTGCTAGAGAGAGCGGGACGGCGCAGTTCTTC
TRBD2	TRBV11-2	TRBJ2-7	once	CASSLINRKREGWNEQYF	TGTGCCAGCAGCTTAATCAATCGGAAGCGGGAGGGTTGGAACGAGCAGTACTTC
-	TRBV18	TRBJ2-3	-	CASSLRDGTTDTQYF	TGTGCCAGCTCACTCCGGGACGGAACCACAGATACGCAGTATTTT
TRBD2	TRBV11-1	TRBJ2-1	-	CASSPARGLAGGGNEQFF	TGTGCCAGCAGCCCAGCAAGGGGACTAGCGGGGGGAGGAAATGAGCAGTTCTTC
-	TRBV5-1	TRBJ2-1	-	CASSMVLGNEQFF	TGCGCCAGCAGCATGGTATTGGGCAATGAGCAGTTCTTC
-	TRBV2	TRBJ1-2	-	CASSAVRQPDYGYTF	TGTGCCAGCAGTGCCGTCAGGCAACCCGACTATGGCTACACCTTC
TRBD1	TRBV20-1	TRBJ2-7	few	CSARDRGTEQYF	TGCAGTGCTAGGGACAGGGGAACCGAGCAGTACTTC
-	TRBV5-5	TRBJ2-7	-	CAGSTWTESYEQYF	TGTGCCGGCAGCACCTGGACTGAGTCCTACGAGCAGTACTTC
TRBD2	TRBV6-5	TRBJ2-1	-	CASSYPGLGSMNEQFF	TGTGCCAGCAGTTACCCGGGACTAGGGAGTATGAATGAGCAGTTCTTC
TRBD1	TRBV28	TRBJ2-1	-	CASSPPTGYRNEQFF	TGTGCCAGCAGTCCACCGACAGGGTATAGGAATGAGCAGTTCTTC
-	TRBV7-9	TRBJ1-1	few	CASSLERGTEAFF	TGTGCCAGCAGCTTAGAGCGGGGCACTGAAGCTTTCTTT
-	TRBV3-1	TRBJ2-1	-	CASGTGTRTHNEQFF	TGTGCCAGCGGAACCGGGACTCGAACTCACAATGAGCAGTTCTTC
-	TRBV7-8	TRBJ1-1	-	CASSLGKPEAFF	TGTGCCAGCAGCTTAGGAAAGCCTGAAGCTTTCTTT
TRBD2	TRBV4-2	TRBJ2-7	many	CASSAGLARDEQYF	TGTGCCAGCAGCGCGGGACTAGCTCGCGACGAGCAGTACTTC
TRBD1	TRBV20-1	TRBJ2-7	-	CSARSDRGPGSYEQYF	TGCAGTGCTAGATCGGACAGGGGGCCAGGTTCCTACGAGCAGTACTTC
-	TRBV3-1	TRBJ1-2	-	CASSQQTWGYTF	TGTGCCAGCAGCCAACAGACGTGGGGCTACACCTTC
TRBD2	TRBV4-2	TRBJ2-7	few	CASSQDQIAGTSGSSYEQYF	TGTGCCAGCAGCCAAGATCAGATTGCGGGGACTAGCGGGAGCTCCTACGAGCAGTACTTC
-	TRBV7-2	TRBJ1-2	-	CASSSGLTNYGYTF	TGTGCCAGCAGCTCGGGACTTACAAACTATGGCTACACCTTC
TRBD1	TRBV4-1	TRBJ2-7	few	CASSQNSPGQGAIEQYF	TGCGCCAGCAGCCAAAACTCACCGGGACAGGGCGCTATCGAGCAGTACTTC
-	TRBV5-1	TRBJ2-6	-	CASSLAHPGANVLTF	TGCGCCAGCAGCTTGGCACACCCCGGGGCCAACGTCCTGACTTTC
-	TRBV7-9	TRBJ2-3	-	CASRSPQGFTDTQYF	TGTGCCAGCAGATCCCCTCAGGGGTTCACAGATACGCAGTATTTT
TRBD1	TRBV25-1	TRBJ2-1	few	CASSKGQGIYNEQFF	TGTGCCAGCAGCAAGGGACAGGGGATCTACAATGAGCAGTTCTTC
-	TRBV11-2	TRBJ1-1	once	CASSLNFRGVNTEAFF	TGTGCCAGCAGCTTAAACTTTCGAGGGGTGAACACTGAAGCTTTCTTT
-	TRBV9	TRBJ2-1	-	CASSVTGSTNYNEQFF	TGTGCCAGCAGCGTAACAGGGTCGACAAACTACAATGAGCAGTTCTTC
TRBD1	TRBV7-2	TRBJ1-2	few	CASSTRQGGYTF	TGTGCCAGCAGCACCCGACAGGGGGGCTACACCTTC
-	TRBV12-3/TRBV12-4	TRBJ2-1	once	CASSFSLAAGNEQFF	TGTGCCAGCAGTTTCTCATTAGCGGCAGGCAATGAGCAGTTCTTC
TRBD2	TRBV20-1	TRBJ2-7	-	CSVADVAGGREQYF	TGCAGTGTTGCCGATGTCGCGGGAGGACGCGAGCAGTACTTC
TRBD2	TRBV15	TRBJ2-7	-	CATSKGLAGARTYEQYF	TGTGCCACCAGCAAGGGACTAGCGGGAGCTCGAACCTACGAGCAGTACTTC
TRBD1	TRBV5-1	TRBJ2-7	few	CASSLDLGTGVLSSYEQYF	TGCGCCAGCAGCTTGGACCTCGGGACAGGGGTCTTAAGCTCCTACGAGCAGTACTTC
TRBD1	TRBV7-9	TRBJ1-2	few	CASSLGTGDYYGYTF	TGTGCCAGCAGCCTCGGGACAGGGGATTACTATGGCTACACCTTC
TRBD2	TRBV6-1	TRBJ2-7	few	CASSPPSGSGRAYEQYF	TGTGCCAGCAGTCCTCCTAGTGGTAGCGGGAGGGCCTACGAGCAGTACTTC
TRBD1	TRBV27	TRBJ2-5	-	CASRPGTGDLGTQYF	TGTGCCAGCAGGCCAGGGACAGGGGACCTTGGGACCCAGTACTTC
-	TRBV14	TRBJ2-7	many	CASSQDLGSEQYF	TGTGCCAGCAGCCAAGATTTAGGTAGCGAGCAGTACTTC
-	TRBV6-5	TRBJ2-7	few	CASSYSAPGPYEQYF	TGTGCCAGCAGTTACTCAGCCCCTGGCCCCTACGAGCAGTACTTC
TRBD1	TRBV3-1	TRBJ1-5	-	CASSQDGTDNQPQHF	TGTGCCAGCAGCCAAGATGGGACAGACAATCAGCCCCAGCATTTT
TRBD2	TRBV20-1	TRBJ2-3	-	CSATGGASGPVDTQYF	TGCAGTGCTACGGGGGGGGCTAGCGGCCCGGTAGATACGCAGTATTTT
TRBD1	TRBV6-5	TRBJ2-7	few	CASRLDRGHEQYF	TGTGCCAGCAGACTGGACAGGGGCCACGAGCAGTACTTC